One T cell receptor beta chain is described in this entry. Its antigen specificity is not known. Per-base quality was not reported, and no clone a single base away is much larger than it. The entry originates in a study of CD8+ T cells in alopecia areata (dated by TCRdb to 2016 to 2019). About the investigation overall: Treated patients were enrolled in an open-label pilot trial of oral tofacitinib, 5 to 10 mg twice daily, for moderate-to-severe alopecia areata. Tofacitinib was administered for 6 to 18 months, and 6 months of follow-up off drug were then conducted to assess delayed response and recurrence. High-throughput TCRbeta sequencing was used to examine T cell clonal expansion in alopecia areata in both the C3H/HeJ mouse model and human patients. Human TCRbeta sequencing covered scalp tissue and sorted CD4+ and CD8+ peripheral blood T cells from patchy and totalis/universalis alopecia areata patients and healthy controls. Tofacitinib-treated patients had biopsies at baseline and at 4 and 24 weeks of treatment, with a later scalp biopsy in several patients. Scalp clonality was compared among normal scalp (n=4), patchy alopecia areata scalp (n=8), and alopecia totalis/universalis scalp (n=8). RNA came from the PAXgene miRNA kit for fixed scalp, the miRNeasy kit for PBMCs, and the RNeasy kit for mouse skin. TCRbeta CDR3 regions were amplified by immunoSEQ multiplex PCR using 35 Vbeta forward and 13 Jbeta reverse primers.

The meaning of the sample's time point label: baseline before oral tofacitinib. Peripheral blood and lesional scalp punch biopsies were obtained from patients with alopecia areata. After PBMCs were isolated by density centrifugation and stained for CD3, CD4 and CD8, a FACSAria was used to sort CD4+ and CD8+ T cells. Points the paper makes about the study in general: Shared TCR sequences between patients were less evident than in mice, which may be partly attributable to HLA diversity in the patient population. Compared with normal scalp, lesional scalp had higher clonality and more expanded CD8+ clones, particularly in alopecia totalis/universalis, a pattern that suggests antigenic drive. Unlike mouse skin, where gammadelta T cells dominate, normal human skin contains resident alphabeta T cells that get sequenced too, which complicates analysis of the scalp TCR repertoire.

The library was obtained by the immunoSEQ multiplex PCR assay. To provide template for TCR sequencing, every sample had RNA extracted and reverse transcribed into cDNA. SuperScript III was used for first-strand cDNA synthesis, primed with a 2:1 mix of oligo-dT and random hexamers. A synthetic immune receptor repertoire was used to assess amplification bias, and residual bias was removed computationally. As for the original processing: Raw reads were preprocessed to remove errors, and CDR3 was defined according to IMGT conventions as the region from the conserved cysteine to phenylalanine. Clonality was calculated as 1 minus Shannon entropy normalized by log2 of the number of productive unique TCRs. Scalp TCRbeta sequences were cross-referenced with sorted blood CD4 and CD8 repertoires so that the CD4 or CD8 identity of scalp clones could be inferred. TCRdb retrieved this table from immuneACCESS and kept in-frame rearrangements only. Not all clones are present; in checked studies, unresolved V genes account for under half, and no reason is known for the remainder. The D gene and trimming were derived from the DNA, and the V and J assignments and clone size from that table. The sample includes around 160,000 clones, with 80% to 90% observed a single time. The ten largest clonotypes hold around 16% of the sample.

Its CDR3 holds 15 amino acids, cysteine through phenylalanine. Just the 45-base CDR3 DNA is kept, in frame starting at base 1. V is shortened by 8 bases, J by 0 bases, and the region joining them spans 11 bases. The germline V gene supplies CDR1 SGHTA and CDR2 FQGTGA. The receptor chain draws on TRBV7-3 and TRBJ2-6; the D gene is unclear. This clonotype was obtained from a human donor with alopecia areata. Here the sequenced sample was CD8+ T cells sorted from blood, taken at week 0. The nucleotide sequence reads TGTGCCAGCGGCGGCTATTACTCTGGGGCCAACGTCCTGACTTTC. This is translated as CASGGYYSGANVLTF.